This TCR beta chain was recorded in a study of PD-1 blockade in classical Hodgkin lymphoma. Study-level results: Compared with healthy donors, newly diagnosed patients reportedly showed lower baseline TCR diversity. Among the patients, those starting nivolumab under 1 year after ASCT were excluded.

All patients experienced relapse after autologous stem cell transplantation, and brentuximab vedotin exposure was variable. Generated by immunoSEQ multiplex PCR, the TCRdb table keeps only in-frame clones and is missing some. The sample records over 35,000 clones, about 90% being singletons. CDR3 size: 14 residues. Germline V gives CDR1 SEHNR, CDR2 FQNEAQ (reference sequence). V lost 3 bases and J 1 base, leaving 7 bases between the germline ends. This clone was observed a few times. Its matching antigen is unknown. The sequencing here drew on peripheral blood mononuclear cells (PBMCs), taken at baseline. The clonotype comes from a human donor with classical Hodgkin lymphoma. The chain joins TRBV7-9 to TRBJ1-5; D gene ambiguous. CDR3: CASSFGESNQPQHF. In DNA, the CDR3 is TGTGCCAGCAGCTTCGGAGAGAGCAATCAGCCCCAGCATTTT.